Below, 17 T cell receptor beta chains from the same sample are listed, as sequenced in a study of cytomegalovirus exposure and HLA in healthy donors. Vbeta (60) and Jbeta (13) primers were used in the PCR. The protocol was immunoSEQ multiplex PCR, while the TCRdb copy is restricted to in-frame clones and leaves out a portion. Of some 100,000 clones in the sample, just under 70% are singletons; the top ten hold under 6.5%. The sample was PBMCs. These receptors were collected from a woman in her 70s in good health and CMV-seropositive.

This rearrangement joins TRBV7-2 to TRBJ1-1; D ambiguous. There are 14 residues in the CDR3. From germline, CDR1 is SGHTA and CDR2 FQGNSA. Trimming took 4 bases from V and 7 from J, leaving 16 bases between them. This CDR3 reads CASSSSLPGGEAFF. For the CDR3, the DNA is TGTGCCAGCAGCTCTTCATTGCCGGGTGGTGAAGCTTTCTTT.

The chain has TRBV7-6 and TRBJ2-3; 7 bases are a match to TRBD2. Germline V gene lookup returns CDR1 SGHVS and CDR2 FNYEAQ. The ends lost 5 bases at V and 5 bases at J; junction bases unmatched: 13. The CDR3 is 16 amino acids. CDR3 region: CASSLLGRGTGDTQYF. The CDR3 coding sequence is TGTGCCAGCAGCCTCCTAGGGCGGGGGACGGGAGATACGCAGTATTTT.

The rearrangement joins TRBV5-1 to TRBJ2-3; 16 bases are shared with TRBD2. The CDR3 covers 19 residues. Germline-derived CDR1 and CDR2 are SGHRS and YFSETQ. V was clipped by 2 bases and J by 0 bases; unmatched bases: 6. The CDR3 DNA reads as TGCGCCAGCAGCTTCCTGGGACTAGCGGGGGGGCTTAGCACAGATACGCAGTATTTT. This sequence encodes CASSFLGLAGGLSTDTQYF. Full variable domain (rest looked up from reference TRBV5-1 and TRBJ2-3): KAGVTQTPRYLIKTRGQQVTLSCSPISGHRSVSWYQQTPGQGLQFLFEYFSETQRNKGNFPGRFSGRQFSNSRSEMNVSTLELGDSALYLCASSFLGLAGGLSTDTQYFGPGTRLTVL.

This clone appeared a few times. The chain links TRBV11-2 to TRBJ2-5, with D possibly TRBD2 on 7 matching bases. CDR1 is SGHAT and CDR2 is FQNNGV in the germline V gene. V lost 1 base and J lost 4, with 13 bases in between. The CDR3 totals 15 residues. The CDR3: CASSLARGAGETQYF. CDR3 in DNA: TGTGCCAGCAGCTTAGCCCGGGGGGCGGGAGAGACCCAGTACTTC.

This chain uses TRBV30 with TRBJ2-5; D is perhaps TRBD2 (6 bases). Germline-derived CDR1 and CDR2 are GTSNPN and SVGIG (reference sequence). V was trimmed by 4 bases and J by 5 bases, leaving 14 bases between them. This CDR3 spans 13 amino acids. CDR3 in amino acids: CAWINAGGETQYF. CDR3 sequence (DNA): TGTGCCTGGATCAACGCTGGGGGGGAGACCCAGTACTTC.

The rearrangement joins TRBV5-4 to TRBJ2-5; D not resolved. CDR3 length: 11 residues. Germline CDR1 is SGHNT and CDR2 is YYREEE (reference sequence). The V end lost 0 bases, the J end lost 5 bases, and 2 bases lay between the germline ends. Here the CDR3 DNA reads TGTGCCAGCAGCTTGGCGGAGACCCAGTACTTC. The encoded protein is CASSLAETQYF.

The chain couples TRBV5-8 to TRBJ2-7, with 7 positions matching TRBD1. V was pared by 3 bases and J by 2 bases, with 2 bases of the junction left unmatched. CDR3 length equals 13 residues. Germline values: CDR1 SGHTS, CDR2 YDEGEE. CDR3 nucleotides: TGTGCCAGCAGCTGGGGACAGACCTACGAGCAGTACTTC. It codes for CASSWGQTYEQYF. Together with reference TRBV5-8 and TRBJ2-7, the CDR3 gives the full variable domain: EAGVTQSPTHLIKTRGQQATLRCSPISGHTSVYWYQQALGLGLQFLLWYDEGEERNRGNFPPRFSGRQFPNYSSELNVNALELEDSALYLCASSWGQTYEQYFGPGTRLTVT.

The chain uses TRBV30 and TRBJ1-2; D gene unclear. The CDR3 runs to 14 residues. V lost 6 bases and J lost 0, with 14 bases in between. Germline CDR1 and CDR2: GTSNPN and SVGIG (reference sequence). CDR3 DNA sequence: TGTGCCTGCCTAAGGCGGGAAGCTAACTATGGCTACACCTTC. It specifies CACLRREANYGYTF.

This chain uses TRBV9 with TRBJ1-2; no definite D call. V lost 0 bases and J 9 bases, leaving 9 bases between the germline ends. The germline gives CDR1 SGDLS, CDR2 YYNGEE. The CDR3 sequence is 12 residues long. CDR3 sequence reads: CASSVEEDRYTF. In DNA form, the CDR3 reads TGTGCCAGCAGCGTAGAGGAGGACCGCTACACCTTC.

The rearrangement uses TRBV19 and TRBJ1-6; TRBD1 might be the D (5 bases). The CDR3 runs 14 residues. V lost 3 bases to trimming and J lost 7 bases, with 10 bases between them. Germline V CDR1 and CDR2: LNHDA, SQIVND (reference sequence). The CDR3 sequence is CASSIRGENSPLHF. CDR3 DNA: TGTGCCAGTAGTATCCGGGGGGAGAATTCACCCCTCCACTTT.

The V and J genes are TRBV5-8 and TRBJ1-1; D gene uncertain. The CDR3 runs to 11 residues. Trimming took 4 bases from V and 8 from J, leaving 9 bases between them. Germline V gene lookup returns CDR1 SGHTS and CDR2 YDEGEE. The CDR3 loop reads CASSLRSEAFF. The CDR3 DNA is TGTGCCAGCAGCCTGAGGTCCGAAGCTTTCTTT.

The J gene is TRBJ1-1, the V gene TRBV11-2; D unresolved. Trimming left V 1 base short and J 4 bases short, with 7 bases between. The CDR3 contains 13 residues. CDR1 and CDR2 from the germline V gene are SGHAT and FQNNGV. CDR3: CASSLGEGTEAFF. CDR3 in DNA: TGTGCCAGCAGCTTAGGGGAGGGCACTGAAGCTTTCTTT.

This clone was counted a few times. This rearrangement joins TRBV19 to TRBJ1-1; D not resolved. V was cut by 5 bases and J by 3 bases, with 16 bases left in between. Germline V gene sequence: CDR1 LNHDA, CDR2 SQIVND (reference sequence). The CDR3 contains 15 residues. This CDR3 is CASSAKTRRDTEAFF. In nucleotides, the CDR3 is TGTGCCAGTAGTGCAAAGACCAGGCGGGACACTGAAGCTTTCTTT.

The V gene is TRBV18, the J gene TRBJ1-5, with D possibly being TRBD1 (5 bases). CDR3 length: 14 amino acids. With 6 bases removed from V and 2 bases from J, the gap between germline ends came to 11 bases. CDR1 is KGHSH, CDR2 LQKENI, per germline. The CDR3 loop is CASSQGAGNQPQHF. DNA of the CDR3: TGTGCCAGCTCTCAGGGCGCGGGCAATCAGCCCCAGCATTTT.

This chain joins TRBV7-2 and TRBJ2-7; TRBD2 aligns across 11 bases. The CDR3 has 14 amino acids. The ends lost 10 bases at V and 3 bases at J; junction bases unmatched: 8. The germline V gene encodes CDR1 SGHTA and CDR2 FQGNSA. In DNA form, the CDR3 reads TGTGCCATAAAGACTAGCGGGGACCACTACGAGCAGTACTTC. This sequence encodes CAIKTSGDHYEQYF.

The chain couples TRBV4-2 to TRBJ2-7, with D perhaps TRBD2 (6 bases). Trimming removed 1 base from V and 5 bases from J, with 18 bases in between. CDR1 is LGHNA and CDR2 is YNFKEQ in the germline V gene. The CDR3 runs 16 residues. This chain's CDR3 is CASSQARGLPMNEQYF. The CDR3 DNA reads TGTGCCAGCAGCCAAGCCCGGGGACTTCCCATGAACGAGCAGTACTTC.

This clone was counted only a few times. The genes are TRBV6-5 and TRBJ2-7; TRBD2 matches at 11 bases. The CDR3 length is 15 residues. Germline trimming cut 0 bases from V and 10 bases from J; bases unmatched to any gene: 8. Germline values: CDR1 MNHEY, CDR2 SVGAGI. The CDR3: CASSYSGLAAEVQYF. CDR3 sequence (DNA): TGTGCCAGCAGTTACTCGGGACTAGCGGCCGAAGTTCAGTACTTC.